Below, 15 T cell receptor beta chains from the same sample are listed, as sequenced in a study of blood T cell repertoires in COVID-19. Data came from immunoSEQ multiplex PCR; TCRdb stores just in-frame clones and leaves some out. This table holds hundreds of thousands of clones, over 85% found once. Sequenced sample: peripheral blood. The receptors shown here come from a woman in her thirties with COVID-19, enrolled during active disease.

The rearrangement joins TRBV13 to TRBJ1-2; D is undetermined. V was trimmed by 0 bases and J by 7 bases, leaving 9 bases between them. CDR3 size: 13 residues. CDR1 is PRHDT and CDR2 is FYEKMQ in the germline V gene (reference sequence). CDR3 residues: CASSLGGASGYTF. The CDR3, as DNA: TGTGCCAGCAGCTTAGGGGGAGCAAGTGGCTACACCTTC.

The CDR3 spells CASSPGQSSPLHF. In DNA form, the CDR3 reads TGCGCCAGCAGCCCAGGACAGAGTTCACCCCTCCACTTT. The rearrangement uses TRBV5-1 and TRBJ1-6; possible D gene TRBD1, 6 bases. V was shortened by 4 bases and J by 9 bases, with 11 bases between the two germline ends. Germline CDR1 reads SGHRS; CDR2 reads YFSETQ. This CDR3 has 13 residues. Drawing the rest from reference TRBV5-1 and TRBJ1-6, the complete variable domain is KAGVTQTPRYLIKTRGQQVTLSCSPISGHRSVSWYQQTPGQGLQFLFEYFSETQRNKGNFPGRFSGRQFSNSRSEMNVSTLELGDSALYLCASSPGQSSPLHFGNGTRLTVT.

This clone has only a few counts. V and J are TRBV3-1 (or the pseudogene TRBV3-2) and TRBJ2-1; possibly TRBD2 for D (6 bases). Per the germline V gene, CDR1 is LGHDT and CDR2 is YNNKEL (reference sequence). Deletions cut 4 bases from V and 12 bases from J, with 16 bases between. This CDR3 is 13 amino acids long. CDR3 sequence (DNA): TGTGCCAGCAGCCCATTCCGGGGGTTAGGGCAGTTCTTC. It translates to CASSPFRGLGQFF.

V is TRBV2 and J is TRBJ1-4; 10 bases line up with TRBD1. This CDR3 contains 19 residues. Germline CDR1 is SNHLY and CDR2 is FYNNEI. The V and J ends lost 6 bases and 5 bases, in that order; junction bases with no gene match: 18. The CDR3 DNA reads TGTGCCAGCAGGTACCGGGACAGGGGATTAAAGGCCAAAAATGAAAAACTGTTTTTT. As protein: CASRYRDRGLKAKNEKLFF. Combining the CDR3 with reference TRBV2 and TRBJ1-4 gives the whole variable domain EPEVTQTPSHQVTQMGQEVILRCVPISNHLYFYWYRQILGQKVEFLVSFYNNEISEKSEIFDDQFSVERPDGSNFTLKIRSTKLEDSAMYFCASRYRDRGLKAKNEKLFFGSGTQLSVL.

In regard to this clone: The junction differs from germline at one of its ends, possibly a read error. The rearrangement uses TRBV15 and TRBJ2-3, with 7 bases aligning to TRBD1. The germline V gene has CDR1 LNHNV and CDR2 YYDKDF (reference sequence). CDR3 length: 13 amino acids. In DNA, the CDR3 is TGTGCCACCAGCAGTACACGAGGGGGACAGCAATTTTTT. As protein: CATSSTRGGQQFF.

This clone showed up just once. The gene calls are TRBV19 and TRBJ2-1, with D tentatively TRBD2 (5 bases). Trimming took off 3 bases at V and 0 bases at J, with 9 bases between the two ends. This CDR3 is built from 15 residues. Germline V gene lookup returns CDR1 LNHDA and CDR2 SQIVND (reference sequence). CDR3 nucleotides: TGTGCCAGTAGTATCGATGGGAGCTCCTACAATGAGCAGTTCTTC. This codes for CASSIDGSSYNEQFF. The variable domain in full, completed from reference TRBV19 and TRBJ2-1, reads DGGITQSPKYLFRKEGQNVTLSCEQNLNHDAMYWYRQDPGQGLRLIYYSQIVNDFQKGDIAEGYSVSREKKESFPLTVTSAQKNPTAFYLCASSIDGSSYNEQFFGPGTRLTVL.

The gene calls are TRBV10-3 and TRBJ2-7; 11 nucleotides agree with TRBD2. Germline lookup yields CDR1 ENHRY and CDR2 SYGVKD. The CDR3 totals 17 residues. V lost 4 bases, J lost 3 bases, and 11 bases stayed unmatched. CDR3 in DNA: TGTGCCATCAGTGGGCTAGCGGGGGGCGCGGGAATCTACGAGCAGTACTTC. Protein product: CAISGLAGGAGIYEQYF.

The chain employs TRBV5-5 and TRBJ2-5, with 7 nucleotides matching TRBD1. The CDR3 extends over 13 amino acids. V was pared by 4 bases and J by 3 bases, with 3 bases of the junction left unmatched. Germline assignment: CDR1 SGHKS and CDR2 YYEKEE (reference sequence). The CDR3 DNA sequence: TGTGCCAGCAGCCCCGACAGGGAAGAGACCCAGTACTTC. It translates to CASSPDREETQYF.

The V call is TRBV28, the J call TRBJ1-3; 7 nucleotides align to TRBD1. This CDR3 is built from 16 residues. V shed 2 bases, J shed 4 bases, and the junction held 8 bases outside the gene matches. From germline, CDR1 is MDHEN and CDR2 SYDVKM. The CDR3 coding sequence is TGTGCCAGCAGTTTAGCCTGGGGACAGCTAGGAAACACCATATATTTT. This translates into CASSLAWGQLGNTIYF.

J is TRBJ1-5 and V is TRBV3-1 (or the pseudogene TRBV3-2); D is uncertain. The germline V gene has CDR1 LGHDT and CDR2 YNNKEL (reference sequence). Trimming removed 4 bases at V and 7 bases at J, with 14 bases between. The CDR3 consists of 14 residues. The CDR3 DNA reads TGTGCCAGCAGCCGCTCCCCAGGTTTCCAGCCCCAGCATTTT. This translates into CASSRSPGFQPQHF.

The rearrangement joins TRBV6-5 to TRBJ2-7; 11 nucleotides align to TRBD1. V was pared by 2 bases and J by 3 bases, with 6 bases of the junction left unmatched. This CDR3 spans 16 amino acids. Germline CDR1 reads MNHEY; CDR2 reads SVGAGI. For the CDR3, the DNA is TGTGCCAGCAGTTACAGAGCGGGACAGGGGGGCTACGAGCAGTACTTC. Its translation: CASSYRAGQGGYEQYF.

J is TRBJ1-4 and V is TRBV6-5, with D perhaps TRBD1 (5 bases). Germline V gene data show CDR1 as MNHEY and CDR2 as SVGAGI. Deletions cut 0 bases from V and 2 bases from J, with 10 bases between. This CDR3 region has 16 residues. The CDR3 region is CASSYSSAGTNEKLFF. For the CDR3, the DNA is TGTGCCAGCAGTTACTCGAGCGCAGGGACTAATGAAAAACTGTTTTTT.

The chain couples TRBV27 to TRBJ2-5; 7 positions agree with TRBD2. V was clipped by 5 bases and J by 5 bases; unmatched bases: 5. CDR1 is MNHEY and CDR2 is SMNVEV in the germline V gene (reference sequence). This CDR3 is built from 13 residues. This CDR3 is CASSVGLEETQYF. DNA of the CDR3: TGTGCCAGCAGTGTAGGACTAGAGGAGACCCAGTACTTC.

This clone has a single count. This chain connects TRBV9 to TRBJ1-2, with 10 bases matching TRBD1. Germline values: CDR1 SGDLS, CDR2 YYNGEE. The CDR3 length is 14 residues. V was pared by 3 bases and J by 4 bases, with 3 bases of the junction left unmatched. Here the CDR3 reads CASSARQGAYGYTF. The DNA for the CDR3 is TGTGCCAGCAGCGCTAGACAGGGGGCCTATGGCTACACCTTC.

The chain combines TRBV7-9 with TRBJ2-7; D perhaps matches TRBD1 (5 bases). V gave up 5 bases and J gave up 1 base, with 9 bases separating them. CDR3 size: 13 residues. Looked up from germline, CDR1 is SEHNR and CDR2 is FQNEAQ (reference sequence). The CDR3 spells CASSVDSSYEQYF. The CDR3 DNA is TGTGCCAGCAGCGTTGACAGTTCCTACGAGCAGTACTTC.